This TCR beta chain was captured by sequencing in a study of immune evolution from preneoplasia to lung adenocarcinoma. Study conclusions and caveats: KRAS-mutant nodules had the highest T cell clonality. Top clone frequencies peaked in normal lung, apparently declining through invasive adenocarcinoma. Later-stage lesions appeared to have more T cells, more diversity, less clonality.

Germline values: CDR1 LGHNA, CDR2 YNFKEQ. The CDR3 sequence is 14 residues long. The ends lost 1 base at V and 6 bases at J; junction bases unmatched: 3. Sequenced by immunoSEQ multiplex PCR; TCRdb stores in-frame clones only, minus some. The sample holds about 6,500 clones, over 80% seen once. As to this clone: Its antigen is still unknown.

The V gene is TRBV4-2, the J gene TRBJ2-7, with 10 nucleotides matching TRBD2. The receptor comes from a person between 60 and 69 years old with lung adenocarcinoma. Material for sequencing was FFPE invasive lung adenocarcinoma tissue. The CDR3 nucleotides read TGTGCCAGCAGCCAAGGCCTAGCGGGAGCCGAGCAGTACTTC. This gives the protein CASSQGLAGAEQYF.